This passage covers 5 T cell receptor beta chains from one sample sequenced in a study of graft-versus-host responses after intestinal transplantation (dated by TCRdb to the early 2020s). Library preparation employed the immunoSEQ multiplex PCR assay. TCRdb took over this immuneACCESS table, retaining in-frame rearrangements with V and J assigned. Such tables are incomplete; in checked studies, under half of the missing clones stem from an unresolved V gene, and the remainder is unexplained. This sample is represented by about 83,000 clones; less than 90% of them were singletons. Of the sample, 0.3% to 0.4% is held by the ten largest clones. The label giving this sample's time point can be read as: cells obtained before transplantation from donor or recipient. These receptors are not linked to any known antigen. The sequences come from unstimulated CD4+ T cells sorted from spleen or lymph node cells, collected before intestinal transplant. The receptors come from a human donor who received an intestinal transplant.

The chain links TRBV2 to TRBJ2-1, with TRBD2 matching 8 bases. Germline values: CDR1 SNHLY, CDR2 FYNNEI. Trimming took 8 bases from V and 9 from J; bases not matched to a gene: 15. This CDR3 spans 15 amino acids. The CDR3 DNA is TGTGCCAGCCTAAAGCGGGAGATGGGGTTGGGTGAGCAGTTCTTC. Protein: CASLKREMGLGEQFF.

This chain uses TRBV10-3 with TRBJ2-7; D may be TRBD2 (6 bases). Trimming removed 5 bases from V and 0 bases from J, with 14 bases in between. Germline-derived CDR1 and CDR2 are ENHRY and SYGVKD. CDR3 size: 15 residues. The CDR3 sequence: CAISLAGNPSYEQYF. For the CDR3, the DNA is TGTGCCATCAGTTTGGCGGGGAACCCCTCCTACGAGCAGTACTTC.

CDR3: CASLRGGPGDTQYF. The DNA for the CDR3 is TGTGCCAGCCTTAGGGGGGGCCCGGGAGATACGCAGTATTTT. The chain uses TRBV6-1 and TRBJ2-3; weak D call: TRBD2 (7 bases). This CDR3 is built from 14 residues. Looked up from germline, CDR1 is MNHNS and CDR2 is SASEGT. V was shortened by 8 bases and J by 5 bases, with 17 bases between the two germline ends.

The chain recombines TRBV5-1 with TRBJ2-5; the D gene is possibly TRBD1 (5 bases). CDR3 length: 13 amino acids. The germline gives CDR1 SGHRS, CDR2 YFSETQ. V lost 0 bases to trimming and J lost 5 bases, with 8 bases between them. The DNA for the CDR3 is TGCGCCAGCAGCTTGGGCAGGGATGAGACCCAGTACTTC. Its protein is CASSLGRDETQYF.

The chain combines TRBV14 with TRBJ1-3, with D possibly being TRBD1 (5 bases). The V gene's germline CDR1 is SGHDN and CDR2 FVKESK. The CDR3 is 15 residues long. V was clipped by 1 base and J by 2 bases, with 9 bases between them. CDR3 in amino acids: CASSQGRGAGNTIYF. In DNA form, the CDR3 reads TGTGCCAGCAGCCAAGGCCGGGGGGCTGGAAACACCATATATTTT.